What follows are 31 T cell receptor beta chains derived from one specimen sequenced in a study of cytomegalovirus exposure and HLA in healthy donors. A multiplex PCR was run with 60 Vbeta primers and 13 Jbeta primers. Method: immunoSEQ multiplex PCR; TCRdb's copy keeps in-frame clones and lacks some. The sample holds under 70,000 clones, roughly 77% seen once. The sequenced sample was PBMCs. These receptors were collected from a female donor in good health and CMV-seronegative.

The CDR3 protein is CASSERVYEQYF. CDR3 coding DNA: TGTGCCAGCAGTGAGAGGGTTTACGAGCAGTACTTC. This chain uses TRBV6-1 with TRBJ2-7, with D possibly matching TRBD2 (5 bases). Germline V gene data show CDR1 as MNHNS and CDR2 as SASEGT. Trimming took off 3 bases at V and 4 bases at J, with 7 bases between the two ends. This CDR3 has 12 amino acids.

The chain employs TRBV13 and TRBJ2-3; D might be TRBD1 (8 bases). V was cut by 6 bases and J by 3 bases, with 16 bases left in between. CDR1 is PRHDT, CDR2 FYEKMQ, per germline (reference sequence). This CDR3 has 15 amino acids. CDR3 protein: CASSSTGEGTDTQYF. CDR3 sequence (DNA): TGTGCCAGCAGTTCGACAGGGGAGGGGACAGATACGCAGTATTTT.

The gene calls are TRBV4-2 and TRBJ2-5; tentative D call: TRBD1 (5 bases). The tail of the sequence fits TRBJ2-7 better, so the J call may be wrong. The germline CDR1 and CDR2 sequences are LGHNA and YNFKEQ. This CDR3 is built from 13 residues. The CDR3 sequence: CASSPRTSYEQYF. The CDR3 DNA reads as TGTGCCAGCAGCCCCAGGACATCCTACGAGCAGTACTTC.

DNA of the CDR3: TGTGCCAGCAGCCCCCTCGGGGTGGCAGATACGCAGTATTTT. Amino acids: CASSPLGVADTQYF. The V call is TRBV11-2, the J call TRBJ2-3; TRBD2 is a possible D gene (5 bases). V dropped 5 bases and J dropped 4 bases, with 13 bases sitting between them. The CDR3 is 14 residues long. CDR1 and CDR2 from the germline V gene are SGHAT and FQNNGV.

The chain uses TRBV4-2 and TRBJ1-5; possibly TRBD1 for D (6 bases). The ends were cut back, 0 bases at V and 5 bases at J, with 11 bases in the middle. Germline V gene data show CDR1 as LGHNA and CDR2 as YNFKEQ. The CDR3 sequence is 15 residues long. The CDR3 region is CASSQDLSGDQPQHF. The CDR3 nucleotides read TGTGCCAGCAGCCAAGACCTTTCAGGGGATCAGCCCCAGCATTTT.

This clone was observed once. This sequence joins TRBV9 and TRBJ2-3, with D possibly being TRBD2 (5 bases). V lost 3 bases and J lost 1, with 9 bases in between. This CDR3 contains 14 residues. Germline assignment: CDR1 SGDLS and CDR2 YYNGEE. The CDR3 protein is CASSGTRGTDTQYF. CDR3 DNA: TGTGCCAGCAGCGGAACTAGGGGCACAGATACGCAGTATTTT. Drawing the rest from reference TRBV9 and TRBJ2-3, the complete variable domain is DSGVTQTPKHLITATGQRVTLRCSPRSGDLSVYWYQQSLDQGLQFLIQYYNGEERAKGNILERFSAQQFPDLHSELNLSSLELGDSALYFCASSGTRGTDTQYFGPGTRLTVL.

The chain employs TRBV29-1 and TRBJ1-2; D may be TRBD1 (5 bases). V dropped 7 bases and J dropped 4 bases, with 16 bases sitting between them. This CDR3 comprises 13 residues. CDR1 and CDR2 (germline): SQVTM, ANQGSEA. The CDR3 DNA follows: TGCAGCGCCGAAGGCCAGGGTGGCTATGGCTACACCTTC. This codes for CSAEGQGGYGYTF. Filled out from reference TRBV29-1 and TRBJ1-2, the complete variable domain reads SAVISQKPSRDICQRGTSLTIQCQVDSQVTMMFWYRQQPGQSLTLIATANQGSEATYESGFVIDKFPISRPNLTFSTLTVSNMSPEDSSIYLCSAEGQGGYGYTFGSGTRLTVV.

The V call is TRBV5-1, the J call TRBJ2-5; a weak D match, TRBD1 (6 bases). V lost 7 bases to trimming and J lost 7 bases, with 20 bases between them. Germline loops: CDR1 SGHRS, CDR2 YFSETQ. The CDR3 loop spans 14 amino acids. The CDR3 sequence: CASGLLDSVATQYF. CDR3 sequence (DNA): TGCGCCAGCGGGCTGCTGGACAGTGTGGCGACCCAGTACTTC.

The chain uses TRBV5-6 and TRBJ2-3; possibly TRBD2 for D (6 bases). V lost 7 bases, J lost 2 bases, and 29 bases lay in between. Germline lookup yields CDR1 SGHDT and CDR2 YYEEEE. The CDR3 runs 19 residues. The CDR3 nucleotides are TGTGCCAGCCTGGGCATAGGGCGGGGCCAAGGGGAGATCACAGATACGCAGTATTTT. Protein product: CASLGIGRGQGEITDTQYF.

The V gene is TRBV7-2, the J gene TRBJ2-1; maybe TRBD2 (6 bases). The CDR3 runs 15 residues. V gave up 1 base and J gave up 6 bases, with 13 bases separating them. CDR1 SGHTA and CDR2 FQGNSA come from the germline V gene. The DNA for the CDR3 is TGTGCCAGCAGCTTAGTCGGAGGGGCCCCCAATGAGCAGTTCTTC. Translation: CASSLVGGAPNEQFF.

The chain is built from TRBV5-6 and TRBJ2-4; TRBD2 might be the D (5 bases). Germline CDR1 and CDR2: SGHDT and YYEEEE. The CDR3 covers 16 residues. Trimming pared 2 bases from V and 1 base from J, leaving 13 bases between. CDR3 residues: CASSFVLAGAKNIQYF. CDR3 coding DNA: TGTGCCAGCAGCTTTGTCCTAGCCGGGGCCAAAAACATTCAGTACTTC.

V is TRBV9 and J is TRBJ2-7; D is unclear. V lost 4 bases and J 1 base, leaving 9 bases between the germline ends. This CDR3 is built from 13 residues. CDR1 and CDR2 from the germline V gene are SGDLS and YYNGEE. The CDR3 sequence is CASSITPSYEQYF. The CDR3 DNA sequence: TGTGCCAGCAGCATTACACCGTCCTACGAGCAGTACTTC.

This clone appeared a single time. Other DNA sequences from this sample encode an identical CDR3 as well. In DNA, the CDR3 is TGTGCCAGCAGTTCACCGGGACAGGGAGGCTACGAGCAGTACTTC. It translates to CASSSPGQGGYEQYF. The chain employs TRBV7-9 and TRBJ2-7, with 9 bases fitting TRBD1. Germline CDR1 and CDR2: SEHNR and FQNEAQ (reference sequence). Germline trimming cut 6 bases from V and 3 bases from J; bases unmatched to any gene: 9. The CDR3 sequence is 15 residues long.

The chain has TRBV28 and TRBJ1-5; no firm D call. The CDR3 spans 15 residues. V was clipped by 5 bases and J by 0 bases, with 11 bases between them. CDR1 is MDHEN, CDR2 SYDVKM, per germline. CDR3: CASSPLRGSNQPQHF. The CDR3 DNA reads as TGTGCCAGCAGTCCTTTGAGAGGTAGCAATCAGCCCCAGCATTTT.

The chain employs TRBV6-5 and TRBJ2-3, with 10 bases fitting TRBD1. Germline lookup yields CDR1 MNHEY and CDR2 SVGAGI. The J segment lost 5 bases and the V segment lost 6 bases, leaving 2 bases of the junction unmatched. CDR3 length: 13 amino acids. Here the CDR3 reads CASSGTGEDTQYF. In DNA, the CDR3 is TGTGCCAGCAGCGGGACAGGGGAAGATACGCAGTATTTT.

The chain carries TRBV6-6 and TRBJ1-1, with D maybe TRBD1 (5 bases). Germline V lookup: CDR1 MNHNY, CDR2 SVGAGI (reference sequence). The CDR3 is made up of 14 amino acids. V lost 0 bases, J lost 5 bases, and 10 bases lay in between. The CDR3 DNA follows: TGTGCCAGCAGTTACTCTAGGGAGGGGACTGAAGCTTTCTTT. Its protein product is CASSYSREGTEAFF.

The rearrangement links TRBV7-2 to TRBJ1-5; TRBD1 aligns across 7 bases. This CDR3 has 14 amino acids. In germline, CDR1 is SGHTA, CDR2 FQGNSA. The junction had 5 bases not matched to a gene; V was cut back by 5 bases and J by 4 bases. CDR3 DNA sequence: TGTGCCAGCAGCCTCCACAGGGGTAATCAGCCCCAGCATTTT. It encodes CASSLHRGNQPQHF.

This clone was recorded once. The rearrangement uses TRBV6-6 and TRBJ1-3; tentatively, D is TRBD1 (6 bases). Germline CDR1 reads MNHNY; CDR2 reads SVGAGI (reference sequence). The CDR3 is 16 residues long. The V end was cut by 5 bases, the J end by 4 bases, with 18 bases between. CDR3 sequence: CASSIGTPRSGNTIYF. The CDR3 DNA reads TGTGCCAGCAGTATCGGGACACCGAGGTCGGGAAACACCATATATTTT.

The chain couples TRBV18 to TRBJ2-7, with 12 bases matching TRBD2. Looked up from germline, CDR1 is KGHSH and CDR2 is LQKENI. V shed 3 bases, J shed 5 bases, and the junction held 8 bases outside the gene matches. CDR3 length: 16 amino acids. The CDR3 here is CASSPLLAGGRDEQYF. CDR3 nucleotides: TGTGCCAGCTCACCCCTCCTAGCGGGGGGGCGGGACGAGCAGTACTTC. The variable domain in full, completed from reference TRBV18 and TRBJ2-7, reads NAGVMQNPRHLVRRRGQEARLRCSPMKGHSHVYWYRQLPEEGLKFMVYLQKENIIDESGMPKERFSAEFPKEGPSILRIQQVVRGDSAAYFCASSPLLAGGRDEQYFGPGTRLTVT.

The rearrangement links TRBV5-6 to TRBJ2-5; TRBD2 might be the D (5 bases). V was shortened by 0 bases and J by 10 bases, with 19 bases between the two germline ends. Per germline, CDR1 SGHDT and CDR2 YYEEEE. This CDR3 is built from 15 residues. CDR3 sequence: CASSLGRAYFGDQYF. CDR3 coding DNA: TGTGCCAGCAGCTTGGGTCGCGCGTATTTCGGGGACCAGTACTTC.

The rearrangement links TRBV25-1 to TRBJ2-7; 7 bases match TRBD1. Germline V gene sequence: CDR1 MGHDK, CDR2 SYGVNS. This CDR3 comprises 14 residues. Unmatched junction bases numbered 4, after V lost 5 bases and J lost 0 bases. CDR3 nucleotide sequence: TGTGCCAGCAGTCAGACAGGGACCTCCTACGAGCAGTACTTC. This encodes CASSQTGTSYEQYF.

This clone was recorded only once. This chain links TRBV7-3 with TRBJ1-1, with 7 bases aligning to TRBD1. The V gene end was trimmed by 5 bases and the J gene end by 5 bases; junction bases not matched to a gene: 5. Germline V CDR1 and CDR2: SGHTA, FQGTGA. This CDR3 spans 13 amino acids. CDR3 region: CASSVQGQTEAFF. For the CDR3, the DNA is TGTGCCAGCAGCGTACAGGGGCAAACTGAAGCTTTCTTT. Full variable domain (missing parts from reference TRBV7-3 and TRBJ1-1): GAGVSQTPSNKVTEKGKYVELRCDPISGHTALYWYRQSLGQGPEFLIYFQGTGAADDSGLPNDRFFAVRPEGSVSTLKIQRTERGDSAVYLCASSVQGQTEAFFGQGTRLTVV.

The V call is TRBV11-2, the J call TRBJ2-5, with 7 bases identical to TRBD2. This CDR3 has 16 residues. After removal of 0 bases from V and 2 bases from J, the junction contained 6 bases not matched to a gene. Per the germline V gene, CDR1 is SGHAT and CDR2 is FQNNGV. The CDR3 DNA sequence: TGTGCCAGCAGCTTAGATTCTAGCGGACGGCAAGAGACCCAGTACTTC. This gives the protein CASSLDSSGRQETQYF.

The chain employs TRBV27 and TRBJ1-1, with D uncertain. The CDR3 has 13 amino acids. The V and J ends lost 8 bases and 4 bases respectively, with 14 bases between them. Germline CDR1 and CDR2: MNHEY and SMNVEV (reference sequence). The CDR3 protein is CASGAVVGTEAFF. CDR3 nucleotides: TGTGCCAGCGGCGCGGTGGTCGGCACTGAAGCTTTCTTT.

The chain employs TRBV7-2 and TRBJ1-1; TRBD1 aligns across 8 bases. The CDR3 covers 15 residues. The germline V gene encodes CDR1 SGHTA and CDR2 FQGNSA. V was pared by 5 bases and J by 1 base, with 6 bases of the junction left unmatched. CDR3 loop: CASSKDRGPNTEAFF. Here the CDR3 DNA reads TGTGCCAGCAGCAAAGACAGGGGCCCGAACACTGAAGCTTTCTTT.

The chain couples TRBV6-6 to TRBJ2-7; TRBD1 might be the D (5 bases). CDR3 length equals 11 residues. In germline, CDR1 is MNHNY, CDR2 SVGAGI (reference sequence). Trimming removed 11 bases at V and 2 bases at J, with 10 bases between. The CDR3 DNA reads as TGTGCCGCAGGGAATACCTACGAGCAGTACTTC. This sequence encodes CAAGNTYEQYF.

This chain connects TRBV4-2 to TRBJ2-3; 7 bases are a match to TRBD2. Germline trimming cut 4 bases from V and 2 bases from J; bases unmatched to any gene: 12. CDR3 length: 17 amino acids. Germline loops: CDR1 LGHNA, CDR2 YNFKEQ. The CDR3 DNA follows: TGTGCCAGCAGCCTCCTCAATGCGGGGGATCTCACAGATACGCAGTATTTT. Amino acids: CASSLLNAGDLTDTQYF.

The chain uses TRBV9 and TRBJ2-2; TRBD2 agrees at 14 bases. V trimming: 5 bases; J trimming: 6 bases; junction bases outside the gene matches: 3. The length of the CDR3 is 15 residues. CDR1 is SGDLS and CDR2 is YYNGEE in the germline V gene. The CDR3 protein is CASRQGLAGAGELFF. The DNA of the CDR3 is TGTGCCAGCAGACAGGGACTAGCGGGAGCCGGGGAGCTGTTTTTT.

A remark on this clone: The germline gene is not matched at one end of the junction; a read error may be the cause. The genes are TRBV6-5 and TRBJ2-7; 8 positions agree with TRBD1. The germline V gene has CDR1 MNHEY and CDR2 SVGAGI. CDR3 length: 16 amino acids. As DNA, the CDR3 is TGTGCCAGCAGTTACAACCCAGGGGGCTTCTCCAACGAGCAGTACTTC. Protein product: CASSYNPGGFSNEQYF.

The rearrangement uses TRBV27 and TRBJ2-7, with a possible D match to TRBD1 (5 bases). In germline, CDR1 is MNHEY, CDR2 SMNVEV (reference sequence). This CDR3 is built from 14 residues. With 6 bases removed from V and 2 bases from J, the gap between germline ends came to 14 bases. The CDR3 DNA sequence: TGTGCCAGCAGGCCTCCGGCAGGGACCTACGAGCAGTACTTC. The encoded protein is CASRPPAGTYEQYF.

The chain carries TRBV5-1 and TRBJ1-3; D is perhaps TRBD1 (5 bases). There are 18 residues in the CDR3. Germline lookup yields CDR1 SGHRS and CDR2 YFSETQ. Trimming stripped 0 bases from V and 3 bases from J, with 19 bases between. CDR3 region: CASSLVQGGSFFGNTIYF. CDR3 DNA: TGCGCCAGCAGCTTGGTCCAGGGAGGGAGTTTTTTTGGAAACACCATATATTTT. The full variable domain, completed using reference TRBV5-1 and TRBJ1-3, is KAGVTQTPRYLIKTRGQQVTLSCSPISGHRSVSWYQQTPGQGLQFLFEYFSETQRNKGNFPGRFSGRQFSNSRSEMNVSTLELGDSALYLCASSLVQGGSFFGNTIYFGEGSWLTVV.